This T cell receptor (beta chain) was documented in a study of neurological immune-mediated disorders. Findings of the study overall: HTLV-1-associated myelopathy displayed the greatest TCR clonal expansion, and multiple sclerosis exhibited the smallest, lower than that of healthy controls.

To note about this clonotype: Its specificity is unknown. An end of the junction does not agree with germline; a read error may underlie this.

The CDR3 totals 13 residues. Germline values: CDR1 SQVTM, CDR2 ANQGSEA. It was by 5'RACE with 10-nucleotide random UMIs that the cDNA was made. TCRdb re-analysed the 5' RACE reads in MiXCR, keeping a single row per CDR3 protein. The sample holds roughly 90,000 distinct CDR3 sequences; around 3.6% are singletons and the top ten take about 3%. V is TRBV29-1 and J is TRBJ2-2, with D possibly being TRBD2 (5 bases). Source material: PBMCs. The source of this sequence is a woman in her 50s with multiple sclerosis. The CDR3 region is CSVDWSRTGKLFF. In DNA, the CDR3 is TGCAGCGTTGATTGGAGCAGAACCGGGAAGCTATTTTTT.